A single T cell receptor beta chain is shown here with its context. Its antigen is as yet unknown. The data belong to a study of vaccination and CD4 T cells after COVID-19. Documented treatment: approximately nine-day PBMC culture with coronavirus spike peptide pools or control peptides (ViraFEST assay). Using peptide pools, antigen-specific T cells were expanded in ViraFEST before TCRs were sequenced. Germline V CDR1 and CDR2: SGHTA, FQGTGA. The CDR3 spans 15 residues. V shed 3 bases and J 3 bases; nucleotides not matched to a gene: 4. Cultured CD4+ T cell DNA underwent sequencing with the Oncomine TCR Beta short-read assay. TCRdb used MiXCR to reprocess the PCR reads, holding one entry per CDR3 protein. The repertoire holds about 20,000 distinct CDR3 sequences, with around 63% as singletons.

This rearrangement joins TRBV7-3 to TRBJ1-1; 10 bases agree with TRBD1. The clonotype was recovered from a human donor who had recovered from COVID-19. The sequenced sample consisted of CD4+ T cells from blood, cultured in vitro. DNA of the CDR3: TGTGCCAGCAGCTTGGGACAGGGGTGGGACACTGAAGCTTTCTTT. Protein sequence: CASSLGQGWDTEAFF.